The 19 T cell receptor beta chains below all came from one sample that was sequenced in a study of T cell responses to AZD1222 COVID-19 vaccine. The method was immunoSEQ multiplex PCR; TCRdb's version includes in-frame clones alone and lacks a portion of them. The profile shows 200,000 to 250,000 clones, around 94% of them singletons. The source was peripheral blood, collected 28 days after the second dose of the MenACWY control vaccine. The receptor source for this set is an adult who received the MenACWY meningococcal vaccine as a control.

This sequence joins TRBV2 and TRBJ1-2, with D possibly being TRBD1 (5 bases). This CDR3 comprises 16 residues. V was pared by 0 bases and J by 2 bases, with 13 bases between. Germline V CDR1 and CDR2: SNHLY, FYNNEI. CDR3 sequence: CASSEAGRAGNYGYTF. CDR3 DNA sequence: TGTGCCAGCAGTGAAGCAGGTCGGGCAGGGAACTATGGCTACACCTTC.

The genes are TRBV5-1 and TRBJ2-5; 8 bases are a match to TRBD1. CDR1 is SGHRS, CDR2 YFSETQ, per germline. V was clipped by 7 bases and J by 5 bases; unmatched bases: 10. The CDR3 sequence is 14 residues long. The CDR3 bases are TGCGCCAGCGCTAAGACAGGGGAGGAGGAGACCCAGTACTTC. It is translated as CASAKTGEEETQYF.

The chain has TRBV3-1 (or the pseudogene TRBV3-2) and TRBJ2-7; D gene unclear. The V and J ends lost 4 bases and 3 bases respectively, with 13 bases between them. Germline CDR1 and CDR2: LGHDT and YNNKEL (reference sequence). The CDR3 loop spans 14 amino acids. For the CDR3, the DNA is TGTGCCAGCAGCCTTAGCCAGCAAGGCTACGAGCAGTACTTC. Residues: CASSLSQQGYEQYF.

This clone appeared a single time. The chain uses TRBV9 and TRBJ1-3; D possibly corresponds to TRBD1 (5 bases). CDR1 is SGDLS, CDR2 YYNGEE, per germline. The CDR3 runs 15 residues. Trimming removed 0 bases at V and 0 bases at J, with 7 bases between. The CDR3 loop is CASSVGQTSGNTIYF. In nucleotides, the CDR3 is TGTGCCAGCAGCGTAGGACAGACCTCTGGAAACACCATATATTTT. Combining the CDR3 with reference TRBV9 and TRBJ1-3 gives the whole variable domain DSGVTQTPKHLITATGQRVTLRCSPRSGDLSVYWYQQSLDQGLQFLIQYYNGEERAKGNILERFSAQQFPDLHSELNLSSLELGDSALYFCASSVGQTSGNTIYFGEGSWLTVV.

This chain links TRBV9 with TRBJ2-2; possibly TRBD2 for D (6 bases). Trimming shortened V by 4 bases and J by 10 bases, and 11 bases separated the two germline ends. The CDR3 spans 12 residues. The germline CDR1 and CDR2 sequences are SGDLS and YYNGEE. For the CDR3, the DNA is TGTGCCAGCAGCCCGACGCGGGAGGAGCTGTTTTTT. Translated: CASSPTREELFF.

This clone was detected once. Here the CDR3 DNA reads TGTGCCAGCAGAATACTAGCGGGAGGGTCCAATGAGCAGTTCTTC. Amino acid sequence: CASRILAGGSNEQFF. V and J are TRBV2 and TRBJ2-1; 13 bases are shared with TRBD2. This CDR3 has 15 amino acids. Trimming removed 6 bases from V and 6 bases from J; junction bases left unmatched: 5. The germline gives CDR1 SNHLY, CDR2 FYNNEI.

This chain joins TRBV10-3 and TRBJ1-2; 7 bases align to TRBD1. The junction had 5 bases not matched to a gene; V was cut back by 6 bases and J by 1 base. Germline lookup yields CDR1 ENHRY and CDR2 SYGVKD. The CDR3 extends over 14 amino acids. In nucleotides, the CDR3 is TGTGCCATCAGCGGGGACAGTTTTAACTATGGCTACACCTTC. Translating it yields CAISGDSFNYGYTF.

V usage is TRBV7-9 and J usage is TRBJ1-6, with no clear D. This CDR3 has 14 amino acids. Per germline, CDR1 SEHNR and CDR2 FQNEAQ (reference sequence). V gave up 1 base and J gave up 7 bases, with 8 bases separating them. CDR3 DNA: TGTGCCAGCAGCTTAGGGCAGGACAATTCACCCCTCCACTTT. Translated, it gives CASSLGQDNSPLHF.

The chain combines TRBV7-3 with TRBJ2-2; 10 nucleotides line up with TRBD1. CDR1 and CDR2 from the germline V gene are SGHTA and FQGTGA. The CDR3 length is 14 residues. Trimming removed 3 bases from V and 9 bases from J; junction bases left unmatched: 4. This CDR3 is CASSFSTGGRELFF. The CDR3 DNA reads TGTGCCAGCAGCTTCTCGACAGGGGGCCGGGAGCTGTTTTTT. The full variable domain, its missing parts supplied by reference TRBV7-3 and TRBJ2-2, is GAGVSQTPSNKVTEKGKYVELRCDPISGHTALYWYRQSLGQGPEFLIYFQGTGAADDSGLPNDRFFAVRPEGSVSTLKIQRTERGDSAVYLCASSFSTGGRELFFGEGSRLTVL.

CDR3 nucleotides: TGTGCCAGCTCACCACGTATCAGCGGGAGTTTGATTGAGCAGTTCTTC. The encoded protein is CASSPRISGSLIEQFF. This rearrangement joins TRBV18 to TRBJ2-1; 8 bases align to TRBD2. The V gene end was trimmed by 1 base and the J gene end by 9 bases; junction bases not matched to a gene: 11. CDR1 is KGHSH, CDR2 LQKENI, per germline. The CDR3 extends over 16 amino acids.

V usage is TRBV25-1 and J usage is TRBJ1-2, with 9 bases lining up with TRBD1. The CDR3 is 13 amino acids. The J segment lost 8 bases and the V segment lost 5 bases, leaving 6 bases of the junction unmatched. CDR1 MGHDK and CDR2 SYGVNS come from the germline V gene. CDR3 sequence (DNA): TGTGCCAGCAGTAATACAGGGGGCGCGGGCTACACCTTC. This encodes CASSNTGGAGYTF.

The gene calls are TRBV5-1 and TRBJ2-3; the D is unclear. Trimming removed 4 bases at V and 6 bases at J, with 12 bases between. The CDR3 extends over 13 amino acids. Per germline, CDR1 SGHRS and CDR2 YFSETQ. The chain's CDR3 is CASSLGLPDTQYF. The CDR3 nucleotides are TGCGCCAGCAGCCTGGGCCTGCCTGATACGCAGTATTTT.

This sequence joins TRBV5-1 and TRBJ2-2, with 14 bases lining up with TRBD2. V dropped 3 bases and J dropped 5; count of bases not matched to a gene: 6. Germline CDR1 and CDR2: SGHRS and YFSETQ. The CDR3 length is 17 residues. For the CDR3, the DNA is TGCGCCAGCAGCTCTGGGACTAGCGGGGGAAAAACCGGGGAGCTGTTTTTT. Residues: CASSSGTSGGKTGELFF.

This clone has only one observation. V usage is TRBV27 and J usage is TRBJ2-7, with TRBD2 matching over 10 bases. The J segment lost 0 bases and the V segment lost 5 bases, leaving 10 bases of the junction unmatched. There are 17 residues in the CDR3. Per the germline V gene, CDR1 is MNHEY and CDR2 is SMNVEV (reference sequence). CDR3 sequence (DNA): TGTGCCAGCAGTCCCAACGGACTAGCGGAGATCTCCTACGAGCAGTACTTC. Translated: CASSPNGLAEISYEQYF.

V usage is TRBV28 and J usage is TRBJ2-7; D is possibly TRBD2 (5 bases). Germline V gene data show CDR1 as MDHEN and CDR2 as SYDVKM. The V end lost 4 bases, the J end lost 7 bases, and 17 bases lay between the germline ends. This CDR3 has 14 residues. In DNA, the CDR3 is TGTGCCAGCAGTTCCGTCGGCCCACCGGGGGAGCAGTACTTC. This translates into CASSSVGPPGEQYF.

V is TRBV19 and J is TRBJ2-5, with TRBD2 matching over 11 bases. The CDR3 covers 14 residues. CDR1 LNHDA and CDR2 SQIVND come from the germline V gene (reference sequence). V was clipped by 5 bases and J by 5 bases; unmatched bases: 4. The CDR3 DNA reads as TGTGCCAGTAGTCTAGCGGGAGGACGGGAGACCCAGTACTTC. Its translation: CASSLAGGRETQYF.

The chain recombines TRBV4-1 with TRBJ1-6; D gene uncertain. Germline V lookup: CDR1 MGHRA, CDR2 YSYEKL. V lost 0 bases and J 3 bases, leaving 6 bases between the germline ends. The CDR3 has 15 amino acids. CDR3 loop: CASSQDVYYNSPLHF. For the CDR3, the DNA is TGCGCCAGCAGCCAAGATGTATACTATAATTCACCCCTCCACTTT.

This chain connects TRBV2 to TRBJ1-1; D is ambiguous. This CDR3 comprises 12 residues. Germline lookup yields CDR1 SNHLY and CDR2 FYNNEI. The ends were cut back, 4 bases at V and 0 bases at J, with 3 bases in the middle. The CDR3 region is CASSGLNTEAFF. The CDR3 DNA reads as TGTGCCAGCAGTGGGTTGAACACTGAAGCTTTCTTT.

The rearrangement uses TRBV28 and TRBJ2-7; either TRBD1 or TRBD2 may fit D (5 bases each). The CDR3 has 14 amino acids. Germline CDR1 and CDR2: MDHEN and SYDVKM. Trimming took off 2 bases at V and 2 bases at J, with 10 bases between the two ends. The CDR3 bases are TGTGCCAGCAGTTTAACGGGACCACCCTACGAGCAGTACTTC. Translating gives CASSLTGPPYEQYF.